The clone carrying this T cell receptor (beta chain) appeared once. What it binds is unknown. The source of the sample is a study of T cell repertoires in cytomegalovirus infection. Study-wide background: CMV epitopes, recently identified HLA-C-restricted and well-studied HLA-B-restricted, were used. CMV infection together with matching HLA type was indicated by public TCR beta signatures. The study's findings and limits: Frequencies of public TCR beta families were cumulated, and this identified carriers of CMV plus the relevant HLA. Dominant in the ex vivo response were TCR beta clonotypes restricted by HLA-C and specific for CMV.

TCRdb recomputed calls from the reads with MiXCR, one row per CDR3 protein. Counted here are about 900,000 distinct CDR3 sequences, roughly 30% occurring once; the ten biggest clones make up roughly an eighth. CDR1 and CDR2 from the germline V gene are MNHEY and SMNVEV (reference sequence). Losses at the gene ends were 6 bases for V and 4 bases for J; bases not matched to a gene: 7. This CDR3 spans 15 amino acids. The sequence was obtained from a human donor in good health (CMV status not recorded). Some clones in this sample may be carry-over from other donors' samples. This specimen consisted of cultured CD8+ T cells from PBMCs, obtained from culture after CMV antigen stimulation. J is TRBJ1-5 and V is TRBV27; 9 nucleotides match TRBD1. CDR3 in amino acids: CASRQGASWNQPQHF. DNA of the CDR3: TGTGCCAGCAGACAGGGGGCGTCGTGGAATCAGCCCCAGCATTTT.